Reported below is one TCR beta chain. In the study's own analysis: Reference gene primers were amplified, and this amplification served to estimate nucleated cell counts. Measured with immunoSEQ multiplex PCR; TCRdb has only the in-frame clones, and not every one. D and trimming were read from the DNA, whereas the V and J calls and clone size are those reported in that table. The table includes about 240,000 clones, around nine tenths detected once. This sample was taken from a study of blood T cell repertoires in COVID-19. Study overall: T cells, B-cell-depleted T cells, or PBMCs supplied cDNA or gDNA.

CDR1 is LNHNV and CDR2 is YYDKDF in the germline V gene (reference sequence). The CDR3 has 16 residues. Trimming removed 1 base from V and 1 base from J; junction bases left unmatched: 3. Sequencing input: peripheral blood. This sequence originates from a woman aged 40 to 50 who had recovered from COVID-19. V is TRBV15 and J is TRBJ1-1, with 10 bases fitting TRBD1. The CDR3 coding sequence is TGTGCCACCAGCAGAGGTGGGACAGGGGCGAACACTGAAGCTTTCTTT. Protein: CATSRGGTGANTEAFF.